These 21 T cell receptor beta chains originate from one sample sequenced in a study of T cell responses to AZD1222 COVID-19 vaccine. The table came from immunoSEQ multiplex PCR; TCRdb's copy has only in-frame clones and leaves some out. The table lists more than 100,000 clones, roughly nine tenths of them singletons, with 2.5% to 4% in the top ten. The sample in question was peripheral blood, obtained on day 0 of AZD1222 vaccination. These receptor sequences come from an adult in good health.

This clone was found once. CDR3 sequence (DNA): TGTGCCAGTAGTATAGCGGGGCGGAGGGCAGATACGCAGTATTTT. Protein: CASSIAGRRADTQYF. The rearrangement links TRBV19 to TRBJ2-3; tentative D call: TRBD2 (6 bases). Germline V CDR1 and CDR2: LNHDA, SQIVND (reference sequence). The CDR3 extends over 15 amino acids. V was cut by 1 base and J by 4 bases, with 12 bases left in between.

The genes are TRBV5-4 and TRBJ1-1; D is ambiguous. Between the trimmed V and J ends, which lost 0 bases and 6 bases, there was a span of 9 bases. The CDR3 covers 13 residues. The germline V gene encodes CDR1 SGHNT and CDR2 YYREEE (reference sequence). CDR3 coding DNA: TGTGCCAGCAGCTTGGAACATAAACCTGAAGCTTTCTTT. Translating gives CASSLEHKPEAFF. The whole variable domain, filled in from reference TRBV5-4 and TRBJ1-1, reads ETGVTQSPTHLIKTRGQQVTLRCSSQSGHNTVSWYQQALGQGPQFIFQYYREEENGRGNFPPRFSGLQFPNYSSELNVNALELDDSALYLCASSLEHKPEAFFGQGTRLTVV.

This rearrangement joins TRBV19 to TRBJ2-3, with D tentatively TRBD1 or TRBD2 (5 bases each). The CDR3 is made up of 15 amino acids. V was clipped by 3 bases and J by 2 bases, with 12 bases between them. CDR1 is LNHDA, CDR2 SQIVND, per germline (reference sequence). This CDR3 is CASSIEGRATDTQYF. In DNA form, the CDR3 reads TGTGCCAGTAGTATTGAGGGACGGGCCACAGATACGCAGTATTTT.

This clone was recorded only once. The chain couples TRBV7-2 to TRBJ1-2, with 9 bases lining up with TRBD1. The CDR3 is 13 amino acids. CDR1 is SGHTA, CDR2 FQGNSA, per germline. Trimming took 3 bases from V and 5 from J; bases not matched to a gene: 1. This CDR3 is CASSLTGGYGYTF. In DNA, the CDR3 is TGTGCCAGCAGCTTGACAGGGGGGTATGGCTACACCTTC.

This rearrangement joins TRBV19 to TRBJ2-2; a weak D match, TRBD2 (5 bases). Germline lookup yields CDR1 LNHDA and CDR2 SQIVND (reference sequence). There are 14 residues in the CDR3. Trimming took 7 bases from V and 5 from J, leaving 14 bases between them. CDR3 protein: CASTVDPGTGELFF. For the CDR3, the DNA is TGTGCCAGTACGGTCGACCCGGGGACCGGGGAGCTGTTTTTT.

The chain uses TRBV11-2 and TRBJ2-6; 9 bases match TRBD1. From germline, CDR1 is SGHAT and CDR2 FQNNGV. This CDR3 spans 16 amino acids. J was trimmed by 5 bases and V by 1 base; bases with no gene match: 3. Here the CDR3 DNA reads TGTGCCAGCAGCTTAGGGGGACAGGGACGGGCCAACGTCCTGACTTTC. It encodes CASSLGGQGRANVLTF.

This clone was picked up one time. The CDR3 protein is CASSSHGLEAFF. Written as DNA, the CDR3 is TGTGCCAGCAGCTCCCACGGGCTTGAAGCTTTCTTT. This chain uses TRBV7-9 with TRBJ1-1; D is undetermined. CDR1 and CDR2 (germline): SEHNR, FQNEAQ (reference sequence). This CDR3 spans 12 amino acids. V shed 4 bases and J shed 7 bases, with 10 bases lying between them.

The CDR3 here is CASSLDPTSGGVVVDEQFF. The CDR3 region has the DNA TGTGCCAGCAGTTTAGACCCGACCTCGGGGGGAGTAGTAGTCGATGAGCAGTTCTTC. The V gene is TRBV6-2 or TRBV6-3, the J gene TRBJ2-1, with 7 bases that match TRBD2. The CDR3 runs 19 residues. CDR1 MNHEY and CDR2 SVGEGT come from the germline V gene. Losses at the gene ends were 4 bases for V and 8 bases for J; bases not matched to a gene: 23.

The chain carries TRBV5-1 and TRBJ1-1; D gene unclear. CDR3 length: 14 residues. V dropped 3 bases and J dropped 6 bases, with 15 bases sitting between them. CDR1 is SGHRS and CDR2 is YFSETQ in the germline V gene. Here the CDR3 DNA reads TGCGCCAGCAGCTCCCGGGGTGAGGGAGCTGAAGCTTTCTTT. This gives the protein CASSSRGEGAEAFF.

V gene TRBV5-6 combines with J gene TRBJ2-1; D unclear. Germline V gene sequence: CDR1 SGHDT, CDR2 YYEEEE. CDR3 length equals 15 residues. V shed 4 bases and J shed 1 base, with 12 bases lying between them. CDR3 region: CASSQGRLSYNEQFF. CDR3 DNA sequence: TGTGCCAGCAGCCAAGGACGGCTGTCCTACAATGAGCAGTTCTTC.

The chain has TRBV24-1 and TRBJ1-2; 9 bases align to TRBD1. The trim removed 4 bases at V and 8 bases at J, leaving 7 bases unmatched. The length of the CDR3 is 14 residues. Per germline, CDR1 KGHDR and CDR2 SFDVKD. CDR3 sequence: CATSDWDRESGYTF. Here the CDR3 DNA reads TGTGCCACCAGTGACTGGGACAGGGAGAGCGGCTACACCTTC.

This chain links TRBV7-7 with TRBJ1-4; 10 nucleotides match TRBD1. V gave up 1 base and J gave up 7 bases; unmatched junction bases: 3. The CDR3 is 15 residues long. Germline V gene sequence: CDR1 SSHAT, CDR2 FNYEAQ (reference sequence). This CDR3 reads CASSLEGQGSEKLFF. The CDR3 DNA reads TGTGCCAGCAGCTTAGAGGGACAGGGGAGTGAAAAACTGTTTTTT.

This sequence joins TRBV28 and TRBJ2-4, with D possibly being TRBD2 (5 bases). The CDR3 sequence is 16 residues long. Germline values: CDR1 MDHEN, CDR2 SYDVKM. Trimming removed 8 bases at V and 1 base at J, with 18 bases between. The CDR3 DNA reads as TGTGCCAGCGGGCTAGTCGGGATTAGTGCCAAAAACATTCAGTACTTC. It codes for CASGLVGISAKNIQYF.

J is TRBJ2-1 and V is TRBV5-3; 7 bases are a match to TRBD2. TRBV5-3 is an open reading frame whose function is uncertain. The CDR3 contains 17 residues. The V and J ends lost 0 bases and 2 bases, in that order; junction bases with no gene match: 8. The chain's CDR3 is CARSLGALAEAYNEQFF. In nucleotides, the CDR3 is TGTGCCAGAAGCTTGGGGGCCCTAGCGGAAGCCTACAATGAGCAGTTCTTC.

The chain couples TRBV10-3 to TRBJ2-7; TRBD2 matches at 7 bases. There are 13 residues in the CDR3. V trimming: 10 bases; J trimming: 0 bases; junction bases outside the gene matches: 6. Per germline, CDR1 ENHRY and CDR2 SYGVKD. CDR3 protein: CATTGGPSYEQYF. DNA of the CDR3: TGTGCCACAACGGGAGGCCCCTCCTACGAGCAGTACTTC.

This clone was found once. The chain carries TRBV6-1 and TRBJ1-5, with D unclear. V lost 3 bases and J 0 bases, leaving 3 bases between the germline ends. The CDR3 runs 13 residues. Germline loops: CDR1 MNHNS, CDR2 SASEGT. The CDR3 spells CASSDNSNQPQHF. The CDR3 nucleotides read TGTGCCAGCAGTGATAATAGCAATCAGCCCCAGCATTTT.

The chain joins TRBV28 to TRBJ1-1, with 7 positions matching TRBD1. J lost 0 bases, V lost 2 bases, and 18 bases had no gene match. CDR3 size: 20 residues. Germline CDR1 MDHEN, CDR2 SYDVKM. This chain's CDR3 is CASSLIGRGRELGMNTEAFF. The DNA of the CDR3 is TGTGCCAGCAGTTTAATTGGCAGGGGGAGGGAGTTAGGAATGAACACTGAAGCTTTCTTT. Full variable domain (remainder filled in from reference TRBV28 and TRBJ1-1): DVKVTQSSRYLVKRTGEKVFLECVQDMDHENMFWYRQDPGLGLRLIYFSYDVKMKEKGDIPEGYSVSREKKERFSLILESASTNQTSMYLCASSLIGRGRELGMNTEAFFGQGTRLTVV.

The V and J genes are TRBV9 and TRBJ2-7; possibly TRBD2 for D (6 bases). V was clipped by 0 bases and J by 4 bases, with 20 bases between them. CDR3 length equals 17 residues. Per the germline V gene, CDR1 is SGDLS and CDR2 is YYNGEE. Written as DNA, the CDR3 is TGTGCCAGCAGCGTAGGCCCCCTGGGGCGGGGAAGGTACGAGCAGTACTTC. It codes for CASSVGPLGRGRYEQYF.

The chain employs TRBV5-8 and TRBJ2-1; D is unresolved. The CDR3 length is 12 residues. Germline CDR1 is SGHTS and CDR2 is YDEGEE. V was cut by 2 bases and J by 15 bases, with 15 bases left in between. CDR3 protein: CASSLLNEQWFF. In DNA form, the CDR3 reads TGTGCCAGCAGCTTACTCAATGAGCAGTGGTTCTTC.

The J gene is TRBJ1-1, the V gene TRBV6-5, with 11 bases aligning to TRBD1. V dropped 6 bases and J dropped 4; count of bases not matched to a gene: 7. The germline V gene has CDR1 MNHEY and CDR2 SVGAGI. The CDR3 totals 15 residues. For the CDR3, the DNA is TGTGCCAGCAGCACCCCCGGGACAGGGGGCACTGAAGCTTTCTTT. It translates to CASSTPGTGGTEAFF.

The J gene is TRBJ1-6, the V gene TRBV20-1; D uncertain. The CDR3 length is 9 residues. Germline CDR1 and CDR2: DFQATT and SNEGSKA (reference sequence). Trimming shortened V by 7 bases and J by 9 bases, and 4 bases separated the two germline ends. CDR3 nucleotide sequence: TGCAGTGGGGGTTCACCCCTCCACTTT. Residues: CSGGSPLHF.